Below, one T cell receptor beta chain is given with its context. The antigen remains unidentified. The V gene lost 3 bases and the J gene lost 2 bases, with 7 bases spanning the gap. The V gene's germline CDR1 is SGHRS and CDR2 YFSETQ. This CDR3 is 13 amino acids long. The 5'RACE template-switching step produced TCR cDNA and added a universal primer site and UMIs. TCRdb re-called the 5' RACE reads with MiXCR, one entry per CDR3 protein. The sample lists about 260,000 distinct CDR3 sequences, roughly 4.8% occurring once. These data originate in a study of T cells after yellow fever vaccination. Study-wide results and limits: It was the secondary response that reached its peak faster, day 5 versus 15, but it was weaker.

This rearrangement joins TRBV5-1 to TRBJ2-3, with TRBD1 as a possible D gene (5 bases). Specimen: CD4+ T cells sorted from PBMCs, collected on the day of the yellow fever booster vaccination. The source is a man aged 18 to 29 who received the YFV17D yellow fever vaccine. The CDR3 reads CASSSDNTDTQYF. DNA for the CDR3: TGCGCCAGCAGCTCGGACAACACAGATACGCAGTATTTT.